This T cell receptor beta chain derives from a study of T cell repertoires in cytomegalovirus infection. Study overall: Public signatures in TCR beta pointed to CMV infection and matching HLA type. Broader study findings: The cumulative frequency of public TCR beta families identified carriers of CMV plus the relevant HLA. HLA-C-restricted CMV-specific TCR beta clonotypes were dominant in the ex vivo response.

There are a few counts of this clonotype. The target antigen is unknown. MiXCR, run by TCRdb on the reads, gives a single entry per CDR3 protein. The profile shows a few hundred thousand distinct CDR3 sequences, 15% to 20% of them singletons. Trimming cost V 5 bases and J 5 bases; bases outside gene matches: 8. CDR1 and CDR2 from the germline V gene are LNHNV and YYDKDF (reference sequence). CDR3 size: 15 residues. V and J are TRBV15 and TRBJ2-1, with TRBD2 matching 8 bases. Sequenced: PBMCs. This clonotype was obtained from a human donor in good health (CMV status not recorded). Some clones in this sample may be carry-over from other donors' samples. CDR3 residues: CATSEATSDHNEQFF. The CDR3 DNA reads as TGTGCCACCAGCGAGGCGACTAGCGACCACAATGAGCAGTTCTTC.